The clone carrying this T cell receptor beta chain was seen ten or more times. Its specificity is unknown. This CDR3 comprises 15 residues. Germline-derived CDR1 and CDR2 are MDHEN and SYDVKM. Trimming pared 3 bases from V and 5 bases from J, leaving 13 bases between. TCR beta CDR3 regions were amplified from RNA. When the TCR CDR3 underwent first-round RT-PCR, the HTBI primer set was used. Using its own MiXCR run on the multiplex PCR reads, TCRdb lists one record per CDR3 protein. The sample carries fewer than 450,000 distinct CDR3 sequences, less than 20% recorded once. This sample is drawn from a study of T cells in Graves' hyperthyroidism and ophthalmopathy. The wider study: Pretreatment peripheral blood was obtained at initial diagnosis. Overall study findings and caveats: From stable hyperthyroidism, ophthalmopathy was separated by a 13 V-J model.

Uncontrolled infection, other autoimmune disease, pregnancy or lactation excluded patients. Diagnosis relied on clinical symptoms, serum thyroxine and TRAb, thyroid ultrasound and orbital computed tomography. The rearrangement links TRBV28 to TRBJ2-2, with D perhaps matching TRBD2 (5 bases). The material sequenced was blood. The clonotype comes from a man between 18 and 35 years old with Graves' ophthalmopathy. The DNA of the CDR3 is TGTGCCAGCAGTTTTAGCGTCGGGTATACCGGGGAGCTGTTTTTT. Encoded protein: CASSFSVGYTGELFF. The entire variable domain, with the rest obtained from reference TRBV28 and TRBJ2-2, is as follows: DVKVTQSSRYLVKRTGEKVFLECVQDMDHENMFWYRQDPGLGLRLIYFSYDVKMKEKGDIPEGYSVSREKKERFSLILESASTNQTSMYLCASSFSVGYTGELFFGEGSRLTVL.